This T cell receptor beta chain was sequenced in a study of blood T cells in healthy people across ages (dated by TCRdb to 2015 to 2017). As for the study more broadly: Template switching captured roughly one uniquely barcoded TCR beta cDNA molecule per two T cells in model experiments. The study analyzed two additional independent replicas of 1 million unique cDNA reads from the same blood draw for two donors, one aged 18 to 29 and one aged 80 or older. To track age-related changes in TCR beta repertoire diversity, the study relied on deep sequencing normalized with unique cDNA molecular identifiers. Four age groups were formed from the donors: young (average approximately 15 years), middle-aged (roughly 38), aged (roughly 58) and long-lived (more than 75).

Libraries were prepared through 5' RACE. The reads were generated on an Illumina HiSeq 2500. A second about 7 to 12 cycle PCR used a sample-barcoded 5' primer and a J-beta primer mix. Each TCR beta cDNA molecule received a unique molecular identifier from a template-switch 5' adaptor carrying 12 random nucleotides. Each sample yielded at least 2.5 million CDR3-containing paired-end reads. All of the RNA was converted into first-strand cDNA using the Mint cDNA synthesis kit, with a TRBC-specific oligonucleotide serving as the primer. All cDNA was treated with uracil-DNA glycosylase and then went through a first 18-cycle PCR with the universal primers M1SS and BC2_uni_R. From the authors' description of their analysis: Each sample was normalized by randomly selecting 1 million high-quality reads, each carrying a distinct molecular identifier. Reads with shared molecular identifiers were discarded instead of being binned into consensus sequences. MiTCR, run with a Q25 quality threshold and the strictest error-elimination algorithm, handled CDR3 identification, clonotype clustering and error correction. A nonparametric unseen species model with Euler transformation was used to estimate a lower bound on total TCR beta diversity. Clones were called with MiXCR by TCRdb after fastp trimmed the public reads at Q25, and only in-frame beta chains were retained. Rows with a matching CDR3 protein are joined into one entry that keeps the most common DNA and genes. The V and J calls, along with clone size, are taken from TCRdb and not from the paper's own processing. A total of more than 1,000,000 distinct CDR3 sequences appear in this sample, almost 25% of them only once. Around 0.75% of the sample is in the top ten clones.

V gives up 7 bases and J gives up 2 bases, and the segment between their germline ends measures 18 bases. The CDR3 contains 14 residues, cysteine and phenylalanine counted. Only the CDR3 region is kept as DNA, spanning 42 bases read in frame from base 1. The CDR1 and CDR2 encoded by the germline V gene are SQVTM and ANQGSEA. Donors were a few dozen systemically healthy Caucasian individuals from Russia aged about 6 to 100 years. Around 10 milliliters of peripheral blood were collected from each donor into EDTA-treated Vacutainer tubes. Ficoll-Paque density-gradient centrifugation was used to isolate PBMCs, with at least 7 million per sample. Trizol reagent was used to extract total RNA from the PBMCs, yielding at least 5.5 micrograms per sample. The percentages of naive CD45RAhigh/CD27high T cells were determined by flow cytometry on a PBMC aliquot from every donor. The study at large found these results: There was a strong correlation between observed TCR beta diversity and the percentage of naive T cells measured by flow cytometry. Observed TCR beta diversity per million T cells fell roughly linearly with age, and a significant reduction was already apparent by age roughly 40. Total diversity estimates from one million sequenced T cells were considered lower bounds and underestimates. Conclusive comparison of naive and antigen-experienced compartments was prevented by the profiling of bulk unsorted PBMCs. Because donor CMV infection status was unknown, age-related changes in expanded clonotypes were potentially confounded. Compared with the aged group, the long-lived group had more naive CD4+ T cells, fewer expanded clones and increased TCR diversity, suggesting age selection.

About this clonotype: Its binding antigen is unknown. The record has no base qualities; no much larger clone is one base away.

These records were also assigned to another study, of T cells of mothers and their children. That second publication adds: Nine systemically healthy Caucasian individuals served as donors, namely three mothers together with their six children. cDNA synthesis consumed the entire amount of extracted RNA, loaded at around 1.5 ug RNA in each 15 ul reaction. In the second PCR, the M1S primer added sample barcodes and 2-4 random nucleotides. Each mother yielded over 8 million TCR beta CDR3 reads and each child a few million reads. Thymic selection shapes the output of TCR recombination in a similar way in related and unrelated pairs, and inherited differences have a minor effect. Normalized repertoire overlap was always found to be slightly, but never significantly, higher in related mother-child pairs than in unrelated mother-child pairs. No persistent microchimeric T cell clones were detected, at a sensitivity of 80 to 100 clones per million clonotypes. The study used deep NGS to compare TCR beta repertoires of mothers and children, seeking features distinguishing related mother-child pairs from unrelated individuals. The mean age was around 40 +/- 4 years for the mothers and around 10 +/- 4 years for the children. After adapter ligation was performed with NEBNext reagents, the libraries were sequenced on an Illumina HiSeq 2000 with 100+100 nt paired-end reads. To prevent cross-contamination, the mother and child libraries were prepared a month apart and were sequenced in separate runs. For each donor, somewhere between roughly 500,000 and 2,100,000 distinct TCR beta clonotypes were identified. Naive TCR beta clonotypes were estimated from low-frequency clonotypes matched to each donor's FACS-determined naive share, without sorting.

This chain is built from TRBV29-1 and TRBJ2-7, with the D call perhaps TRBD1 or TRBD2, as 5 bases match in each case. The source is a girl aged 2-9 years in good health. The source material was blood. The DNA sequence follows: TGCAGCGCTACACCGTACCGGGACCCCTACGAGCAGTACTTC. The encoded protein is CSATPYRDPYEQYF.